One and the same sample provided the 20 T cell receptor beta chains below, sequenced in a study of human CD8 memory T cell subsets. A UMI-labeled 5' RACE approach was the method that produced the TCR beta libraries. TCRdb re-called the 5' RACE reads, yielding one record per CDR3 amino acid sequence without DNA. This repertoire includes 6,500 to 8,000 distinct CDR3 sequences. The material sequenced was CD8+ T cells from PBMCs. The receptors were sampled from a human donor in good health.

The chain employs TRBV29-1 and TRBJ2-5. The CDR3 extends over 12 amino acids. In germline, CDR1 is SQVTM, CDR2 ANQGSEA. The chain's CDR3 is CSVPQDEETQYF.

The rearrangement uses TRBV7-7 and TRBJ2-1; lacking DNA, the TRBD2 call made by TCRdb goes unchecked. This CDR3 has 18 amino acids. The germline V gene has CDR1 SSHAT and CDR2 FNYEAQ (reference sequence). CDR3 protein: CASSLNPALAGDGNEQFF.

The rearrangement links TRBV12-3 or TRBV12-4 to TRBJ2-1; checking the TCRdb D call of TRBD2 is not possible without DNA. The CDR3 spans 15 residues. The CDR3 sequence: CASTETSGGLDEQFF.

The chain recombines TRBV6-2 or TRBV6-3 with TRBJ2-3; the D call from TCRdb, TRBD1, cannot be confirmed without DNA. CDR1 is MNHEY, CDR2 SVGEGT, per germline. CDR3 size: 12 residues. This CDR3 reads CASRPPLDTQYF.

This chain joins TRBV4-1 and TRBJ2-7. In germline, CDR1 is MGHRA, CDR2 YSYEKL. The CDR3 spans 11 residues. CDR3 residues: CASSQYREQYF.

The chain couples TRBV4-1 to TRBJ2-1; checking the TCRdb D call of TRBD1 is not possible without DNA. Germline V gene lookup returns CDR1 MGHRA and CDR2 YSYEKL. The CDR3 runs to 16 residues. CDR3 sequence: CASSLSQGGAGNEQFF.

V is TRBV28 and J is TRBJ2-3; TCRdb's D call of TRBD2 is untestable without DNA. CDR3 size: 16 residues. Per germline, CDR1 MDHEN and CDR2 SYDVKM. The chain's CDR3 is CASTRLAGGPPDTQYF.

This chain connects TRBV6-2 or TRBV6-3 to TRBJ1-5. Germline-derived CDR1 and CDR2 are MNHEY and SVGEGT. The CDR3 is 13 residues long. CDR3 residues: CASSYQIDQPQHF.

The V and J genes are TRBV15 and TRBJ2-1; TCRdb returns TRBD1, unconfirmable since there is no DNA. The germline CDR1 and CDR2 sequences are LNHNV and YYDKDF (reference sequence). The CDR3 totals 15 residues. CDR3 loop: CATSRPGQRLNEQFF.

The rearrangement uses TRBV7-8 and TRBJ2-5; TCRdb gives TRBD2 as the D gene, but with no DNA this cannot be confirmed. The germline CDR1 and CDR2 sequences are SGHVS and FQNEAQ. The CDR3 runs to 18 residues. CDR3 sequence reads: CASSLAVASGGAWETQYF.

The genes are TRBV7-3 and TRBJ1-5; checking the TCRdb D call of TRBD1 is not possible without DNA. CDR3 length equals 16 residues. From germline, CDR1 is SGHTA and CDR2 FQGTGA. The CDR3 is CASSLPRTGGFQPQHF.

The chain combines TRBV27 with TRBJ2-7; TCRdb returns TRBD1, unconfirmable since there is no DNA. Germline CDR1 reads MNHEY; CDR2 reads SMNVEV (reference sequence). The CDR3 spans 13 residues. CDR3 residues: CASSLPGSYEQYF.

This chain uses TRBV7-9 with TRBJ2-1. This CDR3 has 14 residues. Germline-derived CDR1 and CDR2 are SEHNR and FQNEAQ (reference sequence). The chain's CDR3 is CASSLNPDLNEQFF.

The CDR3 here is CASSLRPGWSYNEQFF. V usage is TRBV11-1 and J usage is TRBJ2-1; with no DNA, the TCRdb D assignment of TRBD1 cannot be verified. The CDR3 has 16 residues. Germline V CDR1 and CDR2: SGHAT, FQDESV (reference sequence).

The chain combines TRBV9 with TRBJ2-3; the D gene TCRdb calls, TRBD1, cannot be checked with no DNA. Germline-derived CDR1 and CDR2 are SGDLS and YYNGEE. This CDR3 contains 14 residues. The chain's CDR3 is CASSASVGGDTQYF.

Its frequency marks this clonotype as medium-sized (0.01 to 0.1%). V is TRBV19 and J is TRBJ1-1; TCRdb indicates TRBD1, and absent DNA this call remains unverified. Germline V gene lookup returns CDR1 LNHDA and CDR2 SQIVND (reference sequence). The CDR3 loop spans 15 amino acids. The CDR3 protein is CASSPHQGMNTEAFF.

The chain carries TRBV5-1 and TRBJ2-1. Germline V CDR1 and CDR2: SGHRS, YFSETQ. CDR3 length: 13 amino acids. CDR3: CASSVGPFNEQFF. Full variable domain (missing parts from reference TRBV5-1 and TRBJ2-1): KAGVTQTPRYLIKTRGQQVTLSCSPISGHRSVSWYQQTPGQGLQFLFEYFSETQRNKGNFPGRFSGRQFSNSRSEMNVSTLELGDSALYLCASSVGPFNEQFFGPGTRLTVL.

This clonotype is called medium-sized (0.01 to 0.1%) based on its frequency. V and J are TRBV7-9 and TRBJ2-1; lacking DNA, the TRBD1 call made by TCRdb goes unchecked. The CDR3 is 15 amino acids. CDR1 SEHNR and CDR2 FQNEAQ come from the germline V gene (reference sequence). CDR3 region: CASSSLTGTDNEQFF.

This clonotype counts as medium-sized by frequency. This chain uses TRBV7-9 with TRBJ1-6; absent DNA, TCRdb's TRBD1 call cannot be checked. Germline CDR1 reads SEHNR; CDR2 reads FQNEAQ (reference sequence). CDR3 length equals 13 residues. CDR3 amino acids: CASMPGLNSPLHF.

This chain joins TRBV11-2 and TRBJ2-3; the D call of TRBD2 rests on TCRdb alone, since no DNA is present to check it. The germline gives CDR1 SGHAT, CDR2 FQNNGV. This CDR3 is 17 amino acids long. The CDR3 region is CASSLLRTSGGTDTQYF.